This paragraph covers one T cell receptor beta chain sequence. Losses at the gene ends were 8 bases for V and 0 bases for J; bases not matched to a gene: 7. CDR3 length equals 14 residues. Germline V gene sequence: CDR1 MNHNS, CDR2 SASEGT. This entry is derived from a study of cytomegalovirus exposure and HLA in healthy donors. The primer mix had 60 Vbeta and 13 Jbeta primers. Repertoires were generated with immunoSEQ multiplex PCR, while TCRdb's copy carries only in-frame clones and drops some. The sample includes 160,000 or so clones, about 83% of them seen just once. This chain joins TRBV6-1 and TRBJ2-7, with 7 positions matching TRBD1. The sequenced sample was PBMCs. The sequence was obtained from a woman aged 25-40 years in good health and CMV-seronegative. Here the CDR3 DNA reads TGTGCCAGCCACCTCGGACAGGTCTCCTACGAGCAGTACTTC. Amino acids: CASHLGQVSYEQYF.